This T cell receptor (beta chain) was captured by sequencing in a study of cytomegalovirus exposure and HLA in healthy donors. General study points: In a later analysis, several top co-occurrence clusters appeared linked to parvovirus B19, influenza, CMV and Epstein-Barr virus. Analysis performed later showed TCR beta chains linked to HLA being more clonally expanded than equally common others. Roughly uniform depth of sequencing across donors was assumed in presence/absence analyses. Per published reports, the classifier diagnosed cytomegalovirus status with high specificity and sensitivity.

Note on this clone: The antigen remains undetermined.

The PCR used 60 Vbeta and 13 Jbeta primers. Profiled with immunoSEQ multiplex PCR; TCRdb holds only in-frame clones, not every one. The table records 300,000 or so clones, about four fifths of them present only once. Germline CDR1 reads SGHAT; CDR2 reads FQNNGV. The ends were cut back, 4 bases at V and 8 bases at J, with 8 bases in the middle. The CDR3 is 11 residues long. The rearrangement links TRBV11-2 to TRBJ1-1, with a possible D match to TRBD1 (6 bases). The TCR originated in a woman between 35 and 50 years old in good health and CMV-seropositive. Sample: PBMCs. CDR3 sequence: CASSSRGEAFF. The CDR3 DNA sequence: TGTGCCAGCAGCTCCAGGGGAGAAGCTTTCTTT.